This T cell receptor beta chain appears in the sequencing data of a study of blood T cell repertoires in COVID-19. In the study overall: Sample material is recorded as cDNA or gDNA derived from T cells, B-cell-depleted T cells, or PBMCs.

The repertoire was sequenced with immunoSEQ multiplex PCR; TCRdb's copy has only in-frame clones and lacks some. The profile covers about 240,000 clones, with approximately 90% appearing a single time and around 6.9% taken by the ten largest. This clonotype was obtained from a man aged 60 to 69 who had recovered from COVID-19. Sequencing was carried out using peripheral blood.

CDR3 DNA sequence: TGTGCCAGTAGTATAGGGACAGGGAACCTTTATGGCTACACCTTC. It translates to CASSIGTGNLYGYTF. The chain is built from TRBV19 and TRBJ1-2, with TRBD1 identical over 8 bases. The CDR3 contains 15 residues. Germline V gene lookup returns CDR1 LNHDA and CDR2 SQIVND (reference sequence). The V segment lost 1 base and the J segment 5 bases; nucleotides outside the gene matches: 6.